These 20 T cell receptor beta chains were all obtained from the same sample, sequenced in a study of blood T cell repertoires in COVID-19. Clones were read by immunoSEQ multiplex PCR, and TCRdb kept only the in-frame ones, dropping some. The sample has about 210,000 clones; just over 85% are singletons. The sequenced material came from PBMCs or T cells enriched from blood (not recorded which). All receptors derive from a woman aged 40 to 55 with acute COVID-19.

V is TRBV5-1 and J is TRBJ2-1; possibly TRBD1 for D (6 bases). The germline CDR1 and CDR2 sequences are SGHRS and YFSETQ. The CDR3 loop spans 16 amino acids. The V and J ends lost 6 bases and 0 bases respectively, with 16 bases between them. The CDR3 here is CASKVLGTSSYNEQFF. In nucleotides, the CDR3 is TGCGCCAGCAAGGTCCTAGGGACAAGCTCCTACAATGAGCAGTTCTTC.

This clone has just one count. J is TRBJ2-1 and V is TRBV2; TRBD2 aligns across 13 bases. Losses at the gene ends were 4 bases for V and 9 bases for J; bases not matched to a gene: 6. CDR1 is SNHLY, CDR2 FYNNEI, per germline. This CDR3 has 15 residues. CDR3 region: CASSVTSGRATEQFF. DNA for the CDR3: TGTGCCAGCAGTGTCACTAGCGGGAGGGCCACTGAGCAGTTCTTC.

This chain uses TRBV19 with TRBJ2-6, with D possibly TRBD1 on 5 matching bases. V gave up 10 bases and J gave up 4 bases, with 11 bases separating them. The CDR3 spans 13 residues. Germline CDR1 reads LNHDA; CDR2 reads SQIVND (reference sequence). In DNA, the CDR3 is TGTGCCACCAGGGTAACCGGGGCCAACGTCCTGACTTTC. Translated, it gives CATRVTGANVLTF. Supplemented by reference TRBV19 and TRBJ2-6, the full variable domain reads DGGITQSPKYLFRKEGQNVTLSCEQNLNHDAMYWYRQDPGQGLRLIYYSQIVNDFQKGDIAEGYSVSREKKESFPLTVTSAQKNPTAFYLCATRVTGANVLTFGAGSRLTVL.

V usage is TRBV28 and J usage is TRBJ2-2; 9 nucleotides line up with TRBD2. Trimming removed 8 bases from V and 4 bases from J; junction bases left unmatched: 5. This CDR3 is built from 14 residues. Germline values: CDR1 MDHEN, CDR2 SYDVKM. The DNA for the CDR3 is TGTGCCAGCCGGGGAGCGGGAGGCACCGGGGAGCTGTTTTTT. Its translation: CASRGAGGTGELFF.

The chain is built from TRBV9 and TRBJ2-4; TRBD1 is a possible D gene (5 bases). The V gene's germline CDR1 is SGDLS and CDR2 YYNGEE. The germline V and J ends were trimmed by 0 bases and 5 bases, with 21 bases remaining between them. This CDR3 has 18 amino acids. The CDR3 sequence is CASSVGLSAPLGENIQYF. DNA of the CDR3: TGTGCCAGCAGCGTAGGACTGTCAGCGCCCTTAGGGGAAAACATTCAGTACTTC.

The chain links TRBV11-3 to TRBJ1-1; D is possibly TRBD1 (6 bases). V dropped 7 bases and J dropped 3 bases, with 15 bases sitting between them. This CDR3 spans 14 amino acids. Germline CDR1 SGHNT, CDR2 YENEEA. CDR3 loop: CASTQGGVYTEAFF. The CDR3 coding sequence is TGTGCCAGCACCCAAGGGGGGGTCTACACTGAAGCTTTCTTT.

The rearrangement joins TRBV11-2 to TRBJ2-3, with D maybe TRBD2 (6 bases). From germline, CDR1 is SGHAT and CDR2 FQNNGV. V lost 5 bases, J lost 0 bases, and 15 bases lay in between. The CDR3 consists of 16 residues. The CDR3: CASSLGDSLSTDTQYF. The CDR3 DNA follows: TGTGCCAGCAGCCTAGGGGACTCGCTAAGCACAGATACGCAGTATTTT.

The CDR3 DNA follows: TGTGCCAGCAGCCTACATGACACCGATCAGCCCCAGCATTTT. Amino acid sequence: CASSLHDTDQPQHF. This sequence joins TRBV28 and TRBJ1-5; D remains ambiguous. Germline CDR1 MDHEN, CDR2 SYDVKM. V was pared by 6 bases and J by 5 bases, with 14 bases between. The CDR3 totals 14 residues.

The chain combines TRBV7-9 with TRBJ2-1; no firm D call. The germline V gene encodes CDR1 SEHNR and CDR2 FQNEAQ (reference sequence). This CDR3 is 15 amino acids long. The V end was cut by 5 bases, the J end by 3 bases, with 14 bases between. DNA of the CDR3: TGTGCCAGCAGCCCGCGCCGATCCTTCTACAATGAGCAGTTCTTC. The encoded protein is CASSPRRSFYNEQFF.

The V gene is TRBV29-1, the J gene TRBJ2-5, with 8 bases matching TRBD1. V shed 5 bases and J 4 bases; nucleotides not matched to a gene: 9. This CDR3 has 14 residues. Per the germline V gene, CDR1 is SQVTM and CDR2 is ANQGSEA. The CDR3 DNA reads TGCAGCGTTCTCTCGTGGACAGGGCGAGAGACCCAGTACTTC. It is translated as CSVLSWTGRETQYF.

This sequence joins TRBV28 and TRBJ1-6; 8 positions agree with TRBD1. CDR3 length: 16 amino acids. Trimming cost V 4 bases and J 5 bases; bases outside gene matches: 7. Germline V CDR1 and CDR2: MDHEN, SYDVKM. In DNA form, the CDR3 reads TGTGCCAGCAGTTCCCCTGGACAGGGCCATAATTCACCCCTCCACTTT. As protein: CASSSPGQGHNSPLHF.

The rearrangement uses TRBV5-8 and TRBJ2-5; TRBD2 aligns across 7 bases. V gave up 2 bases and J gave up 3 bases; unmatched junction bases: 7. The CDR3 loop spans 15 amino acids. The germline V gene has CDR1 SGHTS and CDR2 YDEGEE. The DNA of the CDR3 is TGTGCCAGCAGCTTCCAAGGGCTAGCGGAAGAGACCCAGTACTTC. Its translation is CASSFQGLAEETQYF.

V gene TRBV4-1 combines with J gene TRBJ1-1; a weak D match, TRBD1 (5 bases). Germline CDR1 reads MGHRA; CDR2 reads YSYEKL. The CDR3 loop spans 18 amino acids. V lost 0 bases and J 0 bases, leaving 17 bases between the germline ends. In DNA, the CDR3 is TGCGCCAGCAGCCAAGATTTTCTTCGTCGGGACTTGAACACTGAAGCTTTCTTT. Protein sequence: CASSQDFLRRDLNTEAFF.

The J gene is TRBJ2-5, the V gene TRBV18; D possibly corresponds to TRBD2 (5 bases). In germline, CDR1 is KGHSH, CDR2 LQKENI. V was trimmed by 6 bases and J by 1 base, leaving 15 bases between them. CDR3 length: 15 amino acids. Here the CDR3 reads CASSPDYVGQETQYF. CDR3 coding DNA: TGTGCCAGCTCCCCCGACTACGTTGGCCAAGAGACCCAGTACTTC.

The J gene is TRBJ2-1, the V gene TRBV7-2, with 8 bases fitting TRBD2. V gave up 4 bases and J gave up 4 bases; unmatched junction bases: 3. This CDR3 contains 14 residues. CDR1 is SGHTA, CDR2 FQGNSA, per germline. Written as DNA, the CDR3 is TGTGCCAGCAGCTACCAGCGGGAGTACAATGAGCAGTTCTTC. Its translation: CASSYQREYNEQFF.

The CDR3 DNA is TGTGCCAGCAGCCAAGACAGGGGAGGCTCCTACGAGCAGTACTTC. Encoded protein: CASSQDRGGSYEQYF. The genes are TRBV6-5 and TRBJ2-7; TRBD1 matches at 8 bases. This CDR3 region has 15 residues. V lost 6 bases and J lost 0; bases outside the gene matches: 7. Germline V gene sequence: CDR1 MNHEY, CDR2 SVGAGI.

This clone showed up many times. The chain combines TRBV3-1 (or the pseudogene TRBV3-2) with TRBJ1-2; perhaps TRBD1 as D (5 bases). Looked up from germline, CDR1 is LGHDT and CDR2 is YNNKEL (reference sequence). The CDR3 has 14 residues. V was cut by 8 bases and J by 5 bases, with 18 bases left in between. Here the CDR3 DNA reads TGTGCCAGCTCCGGGACTCCCGGTGGGTATGGCTACACCTTC. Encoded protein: CASSGTPGGYGYTF.

The CDR3 sequence is CASSFAGGSYNEQFF. The CDR3 DNA reads TGTGCCAGCAGTTTTGCGGGAGGTTCCTACAATGAGCAGTTCTTC. This rearrangement joins TRBV2 to TRBJ2-1; TRBD2 agrees at 8 bases. This CDR3 comprises 15 residues. With V trimmed by 5 bases and J by 1 base, 4 bases remained unmatched. Germline CDR1 and CDR2: SNHLY and FYNNEI.

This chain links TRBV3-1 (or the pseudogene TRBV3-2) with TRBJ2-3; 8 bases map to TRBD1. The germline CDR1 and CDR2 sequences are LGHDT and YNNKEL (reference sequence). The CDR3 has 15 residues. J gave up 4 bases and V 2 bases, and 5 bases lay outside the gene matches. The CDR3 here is CASSQQGAVADTQYF. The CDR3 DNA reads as TGTGCCAGCAGCCAACAGGGGGCGGTCGCAGATACGCAGTATTTT.

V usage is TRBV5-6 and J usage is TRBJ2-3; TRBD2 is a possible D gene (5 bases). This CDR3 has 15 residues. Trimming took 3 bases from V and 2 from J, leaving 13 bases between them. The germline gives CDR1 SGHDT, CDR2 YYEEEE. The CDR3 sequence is CASSYGRGFTDTQYF. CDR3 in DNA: TGTGCCAGCAGCTACGGACGGGGATTCACAGATACGCAGTATTTT.